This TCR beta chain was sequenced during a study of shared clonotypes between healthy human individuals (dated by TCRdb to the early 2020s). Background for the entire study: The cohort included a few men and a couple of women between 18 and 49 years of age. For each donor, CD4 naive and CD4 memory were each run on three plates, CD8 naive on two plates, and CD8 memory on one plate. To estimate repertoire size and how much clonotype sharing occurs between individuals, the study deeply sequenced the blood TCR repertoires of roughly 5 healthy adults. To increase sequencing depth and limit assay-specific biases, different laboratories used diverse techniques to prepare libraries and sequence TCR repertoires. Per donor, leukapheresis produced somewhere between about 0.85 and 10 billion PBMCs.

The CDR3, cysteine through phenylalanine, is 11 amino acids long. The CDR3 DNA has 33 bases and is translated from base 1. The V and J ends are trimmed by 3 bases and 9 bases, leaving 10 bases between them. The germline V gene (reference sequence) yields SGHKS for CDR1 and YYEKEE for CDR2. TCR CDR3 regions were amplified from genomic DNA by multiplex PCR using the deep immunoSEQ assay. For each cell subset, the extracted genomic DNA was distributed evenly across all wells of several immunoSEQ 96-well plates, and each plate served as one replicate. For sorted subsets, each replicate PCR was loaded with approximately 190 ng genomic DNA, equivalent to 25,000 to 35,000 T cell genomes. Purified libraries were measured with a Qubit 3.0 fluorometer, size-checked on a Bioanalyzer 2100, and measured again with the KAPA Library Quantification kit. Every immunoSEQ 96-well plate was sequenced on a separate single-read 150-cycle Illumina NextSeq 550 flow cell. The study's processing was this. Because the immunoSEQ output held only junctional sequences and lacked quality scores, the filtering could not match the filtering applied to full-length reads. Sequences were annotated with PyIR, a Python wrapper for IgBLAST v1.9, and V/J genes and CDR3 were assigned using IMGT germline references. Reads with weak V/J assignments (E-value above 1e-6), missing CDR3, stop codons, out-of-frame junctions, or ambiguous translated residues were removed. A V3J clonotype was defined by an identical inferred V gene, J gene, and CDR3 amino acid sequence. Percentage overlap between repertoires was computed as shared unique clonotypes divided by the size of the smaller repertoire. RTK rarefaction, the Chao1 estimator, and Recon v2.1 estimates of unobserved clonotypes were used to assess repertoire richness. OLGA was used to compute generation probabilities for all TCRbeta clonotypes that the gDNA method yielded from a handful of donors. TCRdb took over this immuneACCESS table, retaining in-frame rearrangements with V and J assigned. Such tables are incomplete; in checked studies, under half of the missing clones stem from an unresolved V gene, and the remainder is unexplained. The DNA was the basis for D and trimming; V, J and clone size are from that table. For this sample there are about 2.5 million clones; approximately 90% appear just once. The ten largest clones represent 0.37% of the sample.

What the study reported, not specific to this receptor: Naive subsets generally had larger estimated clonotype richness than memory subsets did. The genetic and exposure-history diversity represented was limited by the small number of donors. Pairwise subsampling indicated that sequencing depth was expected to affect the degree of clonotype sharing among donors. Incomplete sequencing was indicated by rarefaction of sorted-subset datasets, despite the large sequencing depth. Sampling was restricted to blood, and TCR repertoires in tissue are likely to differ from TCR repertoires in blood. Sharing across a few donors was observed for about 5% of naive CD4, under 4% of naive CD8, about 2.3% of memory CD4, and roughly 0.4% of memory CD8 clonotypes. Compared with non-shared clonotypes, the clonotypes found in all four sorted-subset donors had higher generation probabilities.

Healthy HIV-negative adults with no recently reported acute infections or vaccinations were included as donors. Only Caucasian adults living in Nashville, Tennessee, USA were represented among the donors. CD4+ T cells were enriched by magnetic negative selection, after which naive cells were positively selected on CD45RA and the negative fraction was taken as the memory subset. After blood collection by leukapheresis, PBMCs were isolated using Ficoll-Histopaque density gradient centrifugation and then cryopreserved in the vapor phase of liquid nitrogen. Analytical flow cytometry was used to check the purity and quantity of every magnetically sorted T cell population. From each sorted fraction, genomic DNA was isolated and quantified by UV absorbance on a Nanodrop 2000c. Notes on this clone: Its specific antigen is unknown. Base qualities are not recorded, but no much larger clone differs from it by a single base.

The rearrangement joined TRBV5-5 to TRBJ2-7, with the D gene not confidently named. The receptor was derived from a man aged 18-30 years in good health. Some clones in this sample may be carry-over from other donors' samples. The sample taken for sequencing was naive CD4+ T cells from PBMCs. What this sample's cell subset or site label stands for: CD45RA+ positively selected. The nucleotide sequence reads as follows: TGTGCCAGCAGCTCGGCAGCATCGCAGTACTTC. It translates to CASSSAASQYF.